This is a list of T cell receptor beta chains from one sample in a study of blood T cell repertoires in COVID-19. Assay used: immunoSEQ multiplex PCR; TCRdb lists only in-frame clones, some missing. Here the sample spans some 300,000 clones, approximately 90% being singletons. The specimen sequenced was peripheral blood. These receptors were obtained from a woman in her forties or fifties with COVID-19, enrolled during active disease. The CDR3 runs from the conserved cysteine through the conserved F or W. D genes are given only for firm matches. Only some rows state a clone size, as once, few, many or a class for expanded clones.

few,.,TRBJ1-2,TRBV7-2,CASSLQGYGYTF,TGTGCCAGCAGCTTACAGGGGTATGGCTACACCTTC
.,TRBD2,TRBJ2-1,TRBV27,CASSLPTSGNSYNEQFF,TGTGCCAGCAGTTTGCCGACTAGCGGGAACTCCTACAATGAGCAGTTCTTC
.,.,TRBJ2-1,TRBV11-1,CASSPAIDSLDNEQFF,TGTGCCAGCAGCCCAGCCATCGATAGCCTAGACAATGAGCAGTTCTTC
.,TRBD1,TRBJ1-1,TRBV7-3,CASSLIGQGVTEAFF,TGTGCCAGCAGCTTAATAGGACAGGGGGTGACTGAAGCTTTCTTT
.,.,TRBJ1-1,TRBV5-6,CASSLFSYMNTEAFF,TGTGCCAGCAGCTTGTTCTCATACATGAACACTGAAGCTTTCTTT
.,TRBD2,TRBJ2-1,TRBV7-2,CASSLGQLAGEGFF,TGTGCCAGCAGCTTAGGTCAACTAGCGGGTGAGGGGTTCTTC
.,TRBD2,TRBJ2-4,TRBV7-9,CASSLGSGGGGIQYF,TGTGCCAGCAGCTTAGGGAGCGGGGGAGGGGGCATTCAGTACTTC
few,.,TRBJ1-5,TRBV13,CASSSAGGQQPQHF,TGTGCCAGCAGCTCCGCGGGTGGGCAGCAACCCCAGCATTTT
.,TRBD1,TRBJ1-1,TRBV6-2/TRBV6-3,CASSLGQGRIEAFF,TGTGCCAGCAGTCTCGGACAGGGTAGGATTGAAGCTTTCTTT
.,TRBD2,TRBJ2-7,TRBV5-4,CASSILADLSYEQYF,TGTGCCAGCAGCATTCTAGCGGATTTGTCCTACGAGCAGTACTTC
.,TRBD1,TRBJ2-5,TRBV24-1,CATSDTTGIKETQYF,TGTGCCACCAGTGATACGACAGGGATCAAAGAGACCCAGTACTTC
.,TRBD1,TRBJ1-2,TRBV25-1,CASNGVDRVTANYGYTF,TGTGCCAGCAATGGCGTGGACAGGGTAACTGCTAACTATGGCTACACCTTC
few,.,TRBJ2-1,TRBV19,CASSMGRFNEQFF,TGTGCCAGTAGTATGGGCAGGTTCAATGAGCAGTTCTTC
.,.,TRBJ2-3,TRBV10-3,CAISDVQGGSDTQYF,TGTGCCATCAGTGATGTGCAGGGGGGTTCAGATACGCAGTATTTT
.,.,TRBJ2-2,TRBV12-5,CASGLAYGELFF,TGTGCTAGTGGTTTAGCGTACGGGGAGCTGTTTTTT
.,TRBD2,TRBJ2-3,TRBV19,CASSVMGLANTDTQYF,TGTGCCAGTAGTGTAATGGGACTAGCGAACACAGATACGCAGTATTTT
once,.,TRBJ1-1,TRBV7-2,CASSPIRGTEAFF,TGTGCCAGCAGCCCCATCCGGGGCACTGAAGCTTTCTTT
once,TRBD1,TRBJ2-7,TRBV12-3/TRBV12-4,CASRGQGAHEQYF,TGTGCCAGCAGGGGACAGGGCGCACACGAGCAGTACTTC
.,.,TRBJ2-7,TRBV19,CASTFRGQGGSYEQYF,TGTGCCAGTACCTTTCGTGGACAGGGAGGGTCCTACGAGCAGTACTTC
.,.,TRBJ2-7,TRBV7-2,CASSLSGLESYEQYF,TGTGCCAGCAGCTTAAGTGGCCTAGAGTCCTACGAGCAGTACTTC
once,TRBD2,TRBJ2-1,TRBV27,CASSLQTRTSWVRSYNEQFF,TGTGCCAGCAGTTTACAAACGCGGACTAGTTGGGTTCGCTCCTACAATGAGCAGTTCTTC
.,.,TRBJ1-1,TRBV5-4,CASSFGNTEAFF,TGTGCCAGCAGCTTCGGGAACACTGAAGCTTTCTTT
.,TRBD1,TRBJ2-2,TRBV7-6,CASSSSEQGGFPGELFF,TGTGCCAGCAGCTCATCCGAACAGGGGGGATTTCCCGGGGAGCTGTTTTTT
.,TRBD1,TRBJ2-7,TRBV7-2,CASSQKSTGGSSEQYF,TGTGCCAGCAGCCAAAAATCGACAGGGGGATCGAGCGAGCAGTACTTC
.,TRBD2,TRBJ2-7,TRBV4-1,CASSPPGGEQYF,TGCGCCAGCAGTCCCCCGGGGGGCGAGCAGTACTTC
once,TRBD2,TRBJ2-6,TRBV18,CASSPRGGADPEAF,TGTGCCAGCTCACCACGGGGAGGGGCGGACCCCGAGGCTTTC
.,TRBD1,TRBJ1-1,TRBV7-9,CASSLVPTGLNTEAFF,TGTGCCAGCAGCTTAGTCCCGACAGGGCTTAACACTGAAGCTTTCTTT
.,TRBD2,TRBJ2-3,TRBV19,CASSIGSGRATQYF,TGTGCCAGTAGTATAGGTAGCGGGAGGGCCACGCAGTATTTT
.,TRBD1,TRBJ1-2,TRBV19,CASSSLPGQGHYGYTF,TGTGCCAGTAGTTCTTTACCGGGACAGGGCCACTATGGCTACACCTTC
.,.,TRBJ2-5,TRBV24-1,CATSDGGQETQYF,TGTGCCACCAGTGATGGGGGGCAAGAGACCCAGTACTTC
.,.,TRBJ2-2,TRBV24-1,CATSDLTGGDTGELFF,TGTGCCACCAGTGATTTAACAGGGGGGGACACCGGGGAGCTGTTTTTT
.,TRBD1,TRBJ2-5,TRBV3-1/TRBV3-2,CASSQLQGASETQYF,TGTGCCAGCAGCCAGCTTCAGGGGGCATCAGAGACCCAGTACTTC
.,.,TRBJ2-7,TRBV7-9,CASSLSSSGRSYEQYF,TGTGCCAGCAGCTTAAGTAGCTCCGGGAGATCCTACGAGCAGTACTTC
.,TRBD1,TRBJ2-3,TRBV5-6,CASSWGQESDTQYF,TGTGCCAGCAGCTGGGGACAGGAATCAGATACGCAGTATTTT
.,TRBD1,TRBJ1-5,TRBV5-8,CASRVGQGGQPQHF,TGTGCCAGCAGGGTGGGACAGGGGGGACAGCCCCAGCATTTT
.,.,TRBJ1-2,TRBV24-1,CATSTDYGYTF,TGTGCCACCAGTACAGACTATGGCTACACCTTC
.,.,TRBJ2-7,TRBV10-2,CASSPRRGGSYEQYF,TGCGCCAGCAGCCCCAGGAGGGGGGGTTCCTACGAGCAGTACTTC
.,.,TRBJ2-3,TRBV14,CASSQPGDDSTDTQYF,TGTGCCAGCAGCCAGCCGGGGGACGACAGCACAGATACGCAGTATTTT
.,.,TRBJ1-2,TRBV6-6,CASSYSSIGVDGYTF,TGTGCCAGCAGTTACTCGAGTATAGGGGTGGATGGCTACACCTTC
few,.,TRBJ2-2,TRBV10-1,CASSESKRGTGELFF,TGCGCCAGCAGTGAGTCAAAACGGGGTACCGGGGAGCTGTTTTTT
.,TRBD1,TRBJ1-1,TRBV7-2,CASSRRQGMNTEAFF,TGTGCCAGCAGCAGACGACAGGGAATGAACACTGAAGCTTTCTTT
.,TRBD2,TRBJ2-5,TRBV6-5,CASSYIASGKGETQYF,TGTGCCAGCAGTTACATCGCTAGCGGGAAGGGAGAGACCCAGTACTTC
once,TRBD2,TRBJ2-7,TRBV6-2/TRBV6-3,CASSLAGGSSYEQYF,TGTGCCAGCAGTCTAGCGGGAGGCAGCTCCTACGAGCAGTACTTC
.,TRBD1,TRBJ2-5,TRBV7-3,CASSLTGTGGRGETQYF,TGTGCCAGCAGCTTAACCGGGACAGGGGGCAGGGGAGAGACCCAGTACTTC
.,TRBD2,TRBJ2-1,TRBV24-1,CATRPAGGSYNEQFF,TGTGCCACCCGACCAGCGGGAGGGTCCTACAATGAGCAGTTCTTC
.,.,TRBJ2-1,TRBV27,CASSFVGVGFPTQFF,TGTGCCAGCAGTTTTGTGGGAGTGGGTTTCCCCACTCAGTTCTTC
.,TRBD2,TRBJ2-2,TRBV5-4,CASSLALSGRGTGELFF,TGTGCCAGCAGCTTGGCCTTGAGCGGGAGGGGCACCGGGGAGCTGTTTTTT
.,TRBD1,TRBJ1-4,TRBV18,CASSPGQAYRKLFF,TGTGCCAGCTCACCGGGACAGGCTTACCGAAAACTGTTTTTT